The rows below give T cell receptor beta chains drawn from one sample of a study of T cell repertoires in cytomegalovirus infection. TCRdb called the reads again in MiXCR, with one record for every CDR3 protein. Of under 850,000 distinct CDR3 sequences in the sample, under 40% were seen once. The specimen was PBMCs. These receptors all stem from a human donor in good health (CMV status not recorded). Some clones in this sample may be carry-over from other donors' samples. The CDR3 runs from the conserved cysteine through the conserved F or W. A D gene is named only where the DNA matches it firmly. A row's size may be missing; if present it is once, few, many or a size class.

D gene	V gene	clone size	J gene	CDR3 DNA	CDR3 protein
-	TRBV7-6	-	TRBJ1-4	TGTTCCAGCAGCTTAAGATTGAGGGCACAAACCGAAAAACTGTTTTTT	CSSSLRLRAQTEKLFF
TRBD1	TRBV12-3/TRBV12-4	-	TRBJ1-1	TGTGCCAGCATATCACAATCCTCCGGGACAGCAGAAGCTTTCTTT	CASISQSSGTAEAFF
-	TRBV6-1	-	TRBJ2-2	TGTGCCAGCAGAATAGGGGGGGTGTATGGTGCCGGGGAGCTGTTTTTT	CASRIGGVYGAGELFF
-	TRBV6-8	-	TRBJ2-3	TGTGCCAGCAGTTACTCCGGGACTCCAGTCACAGATACGCAGTATTTT	CASSYSGTPVTDTQYF
-	TRBV11-2	-	TRBJ2-1	TGTGCCAGCAGCTTAGATGCGGGGTGGAATGAGCAGTTCTTC	CASSLDAGWNEQFF
-	TRBV7-9	few	TRBJ2-5	TGTGCCAGCAGCCCCACGCCATCTCAAGAGACCCAGTACTTC	CASSPTPSQETQYF
TRBD1	TRBV12-3/TRBV12-4	-	TRBJ1-5	TGTGCCAGCAGTTCCTGGACAGGGGGTAAGGATCAGCCCCAGCATTTT	CASSSWTGGKDQPQHF
-	TRBV27	-	TRBJ2-5	TGTGCCAGCGGCGTCAGGGAAGGCAGAATGGAGACCCAGTACTTC	CASGVREGRMETQYF
-	TRBV18	-	TRBJ2-1	TGTGCCAGCTCGGCTGAGCAGTTCTTC	CASSAEQFF
-	TRBV20-1	-	TRBJ2-1	TGCAGTGCTGGGGAAGGGGGGAAGCAGTTCTTC	CSAGEGGKQFF
-	TRBV7-2	-	TRBJ2-1	TGTTCCAGAAGCTTAAAGCTAGCCTTTGATCAGTTCTTC	CSRSLKLAFDQFF
TRBD1	TRBV27	-	TRBJ2-1	TGTGCCATGAGTCCCCCGGACAGGGCTCAGTTCTTC	CAMSPPDRAQFF
-	TRBV28	-	TRBJ2-7	TGTGCCGCAGGGGAGAGGCCCTACGAGCAGTACTTC	CAAGERPYEQYF
-	TRBV6-1	many	TRBJ2-2	TGTGCCAGCATGGGACCCGGGGAGCTGTTTTTT	CASMGPGELFF
-	TRBV23-1	few	TRBJ2-2	TGCGCCAGCAGTCAGACCCCATCGAACACCGGGGAGCTGTTTTTT	CASSQTPSNTGELFF
-	TRBV28	-	TRBJ1-5	TGTGCCAGCAGTTGGGGGGAGAGCAATCAGCCCCAGCATTTT	CASSWGESNQPQHF
-	TRBV6-6	-	TRBJ1-2	TGTGCCAGCAGCACAGACGCAGTAGGGGAGGCTAACTATGGCTACACCTTC	CASSTDAVGEANYGYTF
-	TRBV29-1	-	TRBJ1-1	TGCAGTGGGATGAACACTGAAGCTTTCTTT	CSGMNTEAFF
TRBD1	TRBV4-2	-	TRBJ2-7	TGTGCCAGCAGCCAAGTCGCGACAGGGTTCCACGAGCAGTACTTC	CASSQVATGFHEQYF
-	TRBV5-1	-	TRBJ1-1	TGCGCCAGCAGCTTGGACCTTGGGGAGAACACTGAAGCTTTCTTT	CASSLDLGENTEAFF
-	TRBV6-1	few	TRBJ1-1	TGTGCCAGCAGTGAAGAGGGTAGCACTGAAGCTTTCTTT	CASSEEGSTEAFF
-	TRBV20-1	-	TRBJ1-5	TGCAGTGCTAGAAGGCAGGAGTTGAGCAATCAGCCCCAGCATTTT	CSARRQELSNQPQHF
TRBD1	TRBV7-2	once	TRBJ1-3	TGTGCCAGCAGCTCGAGACAGGGGAGCTCTGGAAACCCCATATATTTT	CASSSRQGSSGNPIYF
-	TRBV12-3/TRBV12-4	few	TRBJ1-5	TGTGCCAGCAGAGCCGACCAGATCCAGCCCCAGCATTTT	CASRADQIQPQHF
-	TRBV19	-	TRBJ1-5	TGTGCCAGTAGCAACCCTGGCCTTGGGAATCAGCCCCAGCATTTT	CASSNPGLGNQPQHF
-	TRBV6-2/TRBV6-3	-	TRBJ1-2	TGTGCCAGCAGTTACTCGAAACCTAACTATGGCTACACCTTC	CASSYSKPNYGYTF
TRBD1	TRBV28	many	TRBJ1-2	TGTGCCAGTACAGGGGAGGCCTATGGCTACACCTTC	CASTGEAYGYTF
-	TRBV28	many	TRBJ2-7	TGTGCCAGCAGTTCGCCCCAGGGGATCCCCTACGAGCAGTACTTC	CASSSPQGIPYEQYF
-	TRBV7-9	many	TRBJ2-1	TGTGCCAGCCGTCTTCTGTCCCCCACCAATGAGCAGTTCTTC	CASRLLSPTNEQFF
-	TRBV7-2	many	TRBJ2-4	TGTGCCAGCAGCTTAGGTGCTAGCCTGGGCGTCATTCAGTACTTC	CASSLGASLGVIQYF
-	TRBV20-1	-	TRBJ2-1	TGCAGTGCCCCCGGGGACCTAAACAATGAGCAGTTCTTC	CSAPGDLNNEQFF
-	TRBV12-3/TRBV12-4	-	TRBJ1-2	TGTGCCAGCAGTTTATTATCGGGGGTCGACTATGGCTACACCTTC	CASSLLSGVDYGYTF
-	TRBV12-3/TRBV12-4	-	TRBJ1-1	TGTGCCAGCAGAGATCCCCCCGGGCCCACGAACACTGAAGCTTTCTTT	CASRDPPGPTNTEAFF
-	TRBV14	-	TRBJ2-4	TGTGCCAGCAGCCAAGGAGGATGGGATCTAGCCAAAAACATTCAGTACTTC	CASSQGGWDLAKNIQYF
TRBD1	TRBV20-1	-	TRBJ2-7	TGCAGTGCCGCGACAGGGAGCTCCTACGAGCAGTACTTC	CSAATGSSYEQYF
TRBD1	TRBV19	many	TRBJ2-7	TGTGCCAGTAGTATCGGGACAGGCGACTACGAGCAGTACTTC	CASSIGTGDYEQYF
TRBD2	TRBV7-8	-	TRBJ2-7	TGTGCCAGCAGCTTAGTGGGGGGACTAGCGGCCCACTACGAGCAGTACTTC	CASSLVGGLAAHYEQYF
-	TRBV5-1	-	TRBJ1-1	TGCGCCAGCAGCTTGGAAGGCAGTTGGACCACTGAAGCTTTCTTT	CASSLEGSWTTEAFF
TRBD1	TRBV11-2	-	TRBJ2-7	TGTGCCAGCAGCTTGAATCCGGGACAGGGGACGGTGTACGAGCAGTACTTC	CASSLNPGQGTVYEQYF
TRBD1	TRBV6-6	-	TRBJ2-5	TGTGCCAGCAGTTTGATGAACAGGGGAAAGGGGGAGACCCAGTACTTC	CASSLMNRGKGETQYF
-	TRBV12-3/TRBV12-4	-	TRBJ1-5	TGTGCCAGCAGTTCTCAGCTAAGTAGCAATCAGCCCCAGCATTTT	CASSSQLSSNQPQHF
TRBD2	TRBV24-1	-	TRBJ2-1	TGTGCCACCAGAACAAGCGGGAGCTTGTACAATGAGCAGTTCTTC	CATRTSGSLYNEQFF
TRBD1	TRBV2	-	TRBJ1-5	TGTGCCAGCAGTGTTCTGAACAGGGGCCTCAATCAGCCCCAGCATTTT	CASSVLNRGLNQPQHF
TRBD1	TRBV29-1	-	TRBJ1-2	TGCAGCGTCATAGGACAGGGGAGCGGCTACACCTTC	CSVIGQGSGYTF
-	TRBV12-3/TRBV12-4	few	TRBJ1-5	TGTGCCAGCAGTACGGGGACCCTGAGGGGTCAGCCCCAGCATTTT	CASSTGTLRGQPQHF
-	TRBV7-2	medium-sized	TRBJ2-1	TGTGCCAGCAGCTGGGACTCCACAGAGCAGTTCTTC	CASSWDSTEQFF
-	TRBV29-1	few	TRBJ2-1	TGCAGCGTGGAAAGGGGGGTAACCCCTAATGAGCAGTTCTTC	CSVERGVTPNEQFF
-	TRBV28	-	TRBJ2-1	TGTGCCAGCAGTTTACCTCTCACGGGGAGCGGGCCTGACAATGAGCAGTTCTTC	CASSLPLTGSGPDNEQFF
-	TRBV19	-	TRBJ2-3	TGTGCCAGTAGTATAAGGAGACAATGGGGTGCAGATACGCAGTATTTT	CASSIRRQWGADTQYF
-	TRBV13	-	TRBJ1-1	TGTGCCAGCAGCAAGGGACGGTACATGAACACTGAAGCTTTCTTT	CASSKGRYMNTEAFF